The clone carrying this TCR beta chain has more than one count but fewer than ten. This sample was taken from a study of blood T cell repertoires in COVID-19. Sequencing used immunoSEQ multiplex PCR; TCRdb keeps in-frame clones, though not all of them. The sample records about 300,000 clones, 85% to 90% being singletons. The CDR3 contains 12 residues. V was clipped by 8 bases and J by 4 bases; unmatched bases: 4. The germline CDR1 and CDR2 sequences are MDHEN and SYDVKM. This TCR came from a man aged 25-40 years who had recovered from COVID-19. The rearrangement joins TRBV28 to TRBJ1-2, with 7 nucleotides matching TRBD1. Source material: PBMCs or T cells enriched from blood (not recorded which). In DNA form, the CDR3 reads TGTGCCAGCGAACAGGGGTTCTATGGCTACACCTTC. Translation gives CASEQGFYGYTF.